Following are 10 T cell receptor beta chains from one sample sequenced in a study of blood T cells in healthy people across ages. Alongside a J-beta primer mix, a sample-barcoded 5' primer served in a second PCR lasting roughly 7 to 11 cycles. TCRdb fed the 5' RACE reads into MiXCR, producing one record per CDR3 protein. Of about 670,000 distinct CDR3 sequences in the sample, approximately 40% were seen once. Sequencing used blood. The origin of the receptors is a man older than 75 in good health.

The sample holds a few counts of this clonotype. The chain links TRBV11-2 to TRBJ2-1, with TRBD2 as a possible D gene (5 bases). Germline CDR1 is SGHAT and CDR2 is FQNNGV. Trimming stripped 5 bases from V and 10 bases from J, with 12 bases between. This CDR3 spans 12 amino acids. The CDR3 DNA follows: TGTGCCAGCAGCGACTACAGCTCCGAGCAGTTCTTC. Protein sequence: CASSDYSSEQFF.

On this clonotype itself: One end of the junction varies from germline; a read error may be responsible. The CDR3 coding sequence is TGTGCCGGCAGCTTACGGGCAGGGGTTGACAATGAGCAGTTCTTC. Protein: CAGSLRAGVDNEQFF. The genes are TRBV11-1 and TRBJ2-1, with D possibly matching TRBD1 (6 bases). CDR1 and CDR2 from the germline V gene are SGHAT and FQDESV (reference sequence). The CDR3 covers 15 residues.

Worth noting for this clonotype: A much larger clone lies one base from this, so it may be a read error. J is TRBJ2-1 and V is TRBV6-2 or TRBV6-3; the match to TRBD2 covers 7 bases. This CDR3 has 15 amino acids. The germline V gene has CDR1 MNHEY and CDR2 SVGEGT. The V gene end was trimmed by 5 bases and the J gene end by 10 bases; junction bases not matched to a gene: 14. DNA of the CDR3: TGTGCCAGCAGTCACCCTAGCGGTTATTCCTACGAGCAGTTCTTC. It specifies CASSHPSGYSYEQFF.

This sequence joins TRBV6-2 or TRBV6-3 and TRBJ2-3; TRBD1 agrees at 9 bases. Per germline, CDR1 MNHEY and CDR2 SVGEGT. CDR3 length: 14 amino acids. V lost 6 bases, J lost 1 base, and 2 bases stayed unmatched. CDR3 protein: CASRRTGGTDTQYF. CDR3 sequence (DNA): TGTGCCAGCAGACGGACAGGGGGCACAGATACGCAGTATTTT.

There are a few counts of this clonotype. The J gene is TRBJ2-7, the V gene TRBV28; D is unresolved. From germline, CDR1 is MDHEN and CDR2 SYDVKM. Trimming shortened V by 10 bases and J by 2 bases, and 15 bases separated the two germline ends. This CDR3 comprises 13 residues. The DNA of the CDR3 is TGTGCCACCTACGTCCGGCAACCCTACGAGCAGTACTTC. The encoded protein is CATYVRQPYEQYF.

The rearrangement joins TRBV20-1 to TRBJ2-7, with D perhaps matching TRBD1 (6 bases). The end of the DNA aligns better with TRBJ2-5, so the J call may be wrong. The CDR3 is 13 residues long. Germline V lookup: CDR1 DFQATT, CDR2 SNEGSKA (reference sequence). As DNA, the CDR3 is TGCAGTGCTCACCAGGGGATACAAGAGACCCAGTACTTC. This gives the protein CSAHQGIQETQYF.

The chain couples TRBV10-3 to TRBJ1-1; maybe TRBD1 (5 bases). In germline, CDR1 is ENHRY, CDR2 SYGVKD. V was shortened by 7 bases and J by 3 bases, with 9 bases between the two germline ends. This CDR3 has 12 amino acids. CDR3 protein: CAIKDRYTEAFF. The CDR3 DNA follows: TGTGCCATCAAAGACAGATACACTGAAGCTTTCTTT.

This clonotype was found once. This chain connects TRBV27 to TRBJ2-5, with 8 bases lining up with TRBD1. The DNA end favors TRBJ2-7, so the J call may be wrong. Germline assignment: CDR1 MNHEY and CDR2 SMNVEV (reference sequence). This CDR3 comprises 17 residues. Written as DNA, the CDR3 is TGTGCCAGCAGTTTATCGGGCCGGGACAGGAGGTCCAGCGAGCAGTACTTC. It is translated as CASSLSGRDRRSSEQYF.

This clonotype was observed many times. The V call is TRBV29-1, the J call TRBJ2-4; TRBD2 is a possible D gene (5 bases). Deletions cut 6 bases from V and 3 bases from J, with 12 bases between. The germline CDR1 and CDR2 sequences are SQVTM and ANQGSEA. The CDR3 loop spans 13 amino acids. The CDR3 nucleotides are TGCAGCGTGCGGGCGGCAGTCAAAAACATTCAGTACTTC. Protein product: CSVRAAVKNIQYF.

This chain links TRBV28 with TRBJ2-3; the match to TRBD1 covers 8 bases. The CDR3 is 14 amino acids. Trimming cost V 2 bases and J 6 bases; bases outside gene matches: 4. The germline CDR1 and CDR2 sequences are MDHEN and SYDVKM. The DNA of the CDR3 is TGTGCCAGCAGTTTACGGACAGGGAGGGATACGCAGTATTTT. Translating gives CASSLRTGRDTQYF.